This TCR beta chain was observed in a study of control samples from healthy donors and cancer patients. Sequencing used immunoSEQ multiplex PCR; TCRdb keeps in-frame clones, though not all of them. In the table there are some 120,000 clones, about 93% of which are singletons. The CDR3 sequence is 13 residues long. V lost 0 bases, J lost 4 bases, and 4 bases lay in between. Looked up from germline, CDR1 is LNHNV and CDR2 is YYDKDF (reference sequence). Material: blood. The chain carries TRBV15 and TRBJ1-5; no clear D gene. The receptor was derived from a man aged 18 to 30 in good health. For the CDR3, the DNA is TGTGCCACCAGCAGAGATGGAAATCAGCCCCAGCATTTT. Translating it yields CATSRDGNQPQHF.